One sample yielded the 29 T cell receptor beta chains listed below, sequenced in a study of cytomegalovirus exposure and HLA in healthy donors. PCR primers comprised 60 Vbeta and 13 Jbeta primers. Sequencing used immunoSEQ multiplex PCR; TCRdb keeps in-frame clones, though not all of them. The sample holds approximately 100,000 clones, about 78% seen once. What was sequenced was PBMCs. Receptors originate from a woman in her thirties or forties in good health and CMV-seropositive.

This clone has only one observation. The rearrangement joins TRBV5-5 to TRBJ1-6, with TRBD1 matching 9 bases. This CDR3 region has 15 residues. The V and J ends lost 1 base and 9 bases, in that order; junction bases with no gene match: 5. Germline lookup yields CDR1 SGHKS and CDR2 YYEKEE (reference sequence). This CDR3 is CASSLSGTGSSPLHF. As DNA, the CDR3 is TGTGCCAGCAGCTTGTCCGGGACAGGGTCTTCACCCCTCCACTTT.

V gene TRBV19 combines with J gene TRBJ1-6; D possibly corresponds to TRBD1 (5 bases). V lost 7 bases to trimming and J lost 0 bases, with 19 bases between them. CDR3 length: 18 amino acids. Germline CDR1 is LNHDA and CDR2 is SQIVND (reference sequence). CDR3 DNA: TGTGCCAGTACCCTGGGAGGGACCGTGCTCTCCTATAATTCACCCCTCCACTTT. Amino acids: CASTLGGTVLSYNSPLHF.

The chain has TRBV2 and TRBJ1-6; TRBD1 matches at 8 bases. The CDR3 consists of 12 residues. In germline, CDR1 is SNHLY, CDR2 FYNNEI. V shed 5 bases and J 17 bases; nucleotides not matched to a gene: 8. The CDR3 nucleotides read TGTGCCAGCAGTCTCACAGGGGGAAACATCCACTTT. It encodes CASSLTGGNIHF. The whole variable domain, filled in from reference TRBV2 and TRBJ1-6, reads EPEVTQTPSHQVTQMGQEVILRCVPISNHLYFYWYRQILGQKVEFLVSFYNNEISEKSEIFDDQFSVERPDGSNFTLKIRSTKLEDSAMYFCASSLTGGNIHFGNGTRLTVT.

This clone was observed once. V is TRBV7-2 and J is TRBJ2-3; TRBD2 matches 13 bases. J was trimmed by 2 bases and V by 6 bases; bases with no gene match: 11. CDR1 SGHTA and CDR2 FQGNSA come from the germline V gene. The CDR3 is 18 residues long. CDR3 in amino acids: CASSRLAGGLSPTDTQYF. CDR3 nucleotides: TGTGCCAGCAGTAGACTAGCGGGGGGCCTGTCCCCCACAGATACGCAGTATTTT.

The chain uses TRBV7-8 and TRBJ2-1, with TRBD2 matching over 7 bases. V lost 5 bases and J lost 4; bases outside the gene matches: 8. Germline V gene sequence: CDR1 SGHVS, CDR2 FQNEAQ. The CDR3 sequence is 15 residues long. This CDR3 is CASSPAGVLYNEQFF. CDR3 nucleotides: TGTGCCAGCAGCCCCGCGGGGGTACTATACAATGAGCAGTTCTTC.

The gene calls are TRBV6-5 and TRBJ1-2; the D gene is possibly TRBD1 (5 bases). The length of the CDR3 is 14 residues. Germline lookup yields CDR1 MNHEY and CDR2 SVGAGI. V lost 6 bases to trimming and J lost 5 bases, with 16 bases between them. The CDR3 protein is CASRAGGAQYGYTF. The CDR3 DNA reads TGTGCCAGCAGGGCTGGAGGGGCACAGTATGGCTACACCTTC.

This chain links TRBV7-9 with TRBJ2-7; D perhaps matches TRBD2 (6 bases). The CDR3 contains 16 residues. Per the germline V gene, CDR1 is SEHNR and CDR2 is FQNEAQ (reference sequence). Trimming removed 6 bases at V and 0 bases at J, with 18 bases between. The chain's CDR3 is CASSSPRGSISYEQYF. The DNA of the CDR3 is TGTGCCAGCAGTTCTCCCCGGGGGTCGATCTCCTACGAGCAGTACTTC.

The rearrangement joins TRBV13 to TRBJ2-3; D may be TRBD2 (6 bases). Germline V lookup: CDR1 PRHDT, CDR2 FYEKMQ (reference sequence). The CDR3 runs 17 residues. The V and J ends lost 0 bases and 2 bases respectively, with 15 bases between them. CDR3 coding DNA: TGTGCCAGCAGCTTAGGGGGGGGAGAAATTTACACAGATACGCAGTATTTT. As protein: CASSLGGGEIYTDTQYF. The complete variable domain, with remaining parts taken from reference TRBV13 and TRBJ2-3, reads AAGVIQSPRHLIKEKRETATLKCYPIPRHDTVYWYQQGPGQDPQFLISFYEKMQSDKGSIPDRFSAQQFSDYHSELNMSSLELGDSALYFCASSLGGGEIYTDTQYFGPGTRLTVL.

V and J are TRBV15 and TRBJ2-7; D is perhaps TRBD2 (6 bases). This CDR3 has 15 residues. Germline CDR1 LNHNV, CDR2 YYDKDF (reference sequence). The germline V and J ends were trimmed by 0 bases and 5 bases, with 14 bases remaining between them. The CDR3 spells CATSREWKGGDEQYF. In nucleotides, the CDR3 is TGTGCCACCAGCAGAGAGTGGAAGGGAGGAGACGAGCAGTACTTC.

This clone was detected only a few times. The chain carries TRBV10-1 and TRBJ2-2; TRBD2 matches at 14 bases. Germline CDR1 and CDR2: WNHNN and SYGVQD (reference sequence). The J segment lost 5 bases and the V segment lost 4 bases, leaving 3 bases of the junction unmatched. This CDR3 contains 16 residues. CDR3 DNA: TGCGCCAGCAGTGCGAGGACTAGCGGGAGGACCGGGGAGCTGTTTTTT. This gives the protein CASSARTSGRTGELFF.

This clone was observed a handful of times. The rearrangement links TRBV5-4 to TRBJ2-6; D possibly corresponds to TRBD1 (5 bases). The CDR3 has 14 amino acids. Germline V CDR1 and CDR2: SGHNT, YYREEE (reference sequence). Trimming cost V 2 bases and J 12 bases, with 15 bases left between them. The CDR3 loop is CASSFNGGQGVLTF. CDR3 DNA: TGTGCCAGCAGCTTTAACGGCGGCCAGGGCGTCCTGACTTTC.

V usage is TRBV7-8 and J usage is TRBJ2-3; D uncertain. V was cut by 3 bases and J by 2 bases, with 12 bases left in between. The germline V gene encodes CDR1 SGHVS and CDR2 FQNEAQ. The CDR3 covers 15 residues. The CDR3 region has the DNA TGTGCCAGCAGCTTGGGCAGAAAATACACAGATACGCAGTATTTT. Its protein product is CASSLGRKYTDTQYF.

The CDR3 DNA sequence: TGTGCCACCAGCAGACAGGGGGCTAGCGCTGAAGCTTTCTTT. Its protein is CATSRQGASAEAFF. The J gene is TRBJ1-1, the V gene TRBV15; 8 bases align to TRBD1. Germline lookup yields CDR1 LNHNV and CDR2 YYDKDF (reference sequence). The CDR3 sequence is 14 residues long. With 2 bases clipped from V and 6 bases from J, the junction kept 5 bases outside the gene matches.

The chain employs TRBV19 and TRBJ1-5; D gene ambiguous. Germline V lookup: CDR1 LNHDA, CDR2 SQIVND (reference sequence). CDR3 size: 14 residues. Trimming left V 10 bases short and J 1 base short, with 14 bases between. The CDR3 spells CATLPRGSNQPQHF. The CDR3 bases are TGTGCCACCCTACCGCGCGGGAGCAATCAGCCCCAGCATTTT. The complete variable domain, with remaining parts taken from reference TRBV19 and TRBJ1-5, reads DGGITQSPKYLFRKEGQNVTLSCEQNLNHDAMYWYRQDPGQGLRLIYYSQIVNDFQKGDIAEGYSVSREKKESFPLTVTSAQKNPTAFYLCATLPRGSNQPQHFGDGTRLSIL.

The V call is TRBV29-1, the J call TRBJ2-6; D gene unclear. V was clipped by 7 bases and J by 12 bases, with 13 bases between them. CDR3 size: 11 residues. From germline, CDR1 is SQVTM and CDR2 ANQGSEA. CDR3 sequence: CSAQGPGVLTF. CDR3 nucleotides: TGCAGCGCCCAAGGTCCGGGCGTCCTGACTTTC.

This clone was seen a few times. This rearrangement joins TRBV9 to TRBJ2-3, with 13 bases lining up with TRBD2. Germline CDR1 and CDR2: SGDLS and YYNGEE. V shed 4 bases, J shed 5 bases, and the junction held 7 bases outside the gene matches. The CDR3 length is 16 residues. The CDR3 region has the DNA TGTGCCAGCAGCTTAGGACTAGCGGGGGTCCAAGATACGCAGTATTTT. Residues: CASSLGLAGVQDTQYF.

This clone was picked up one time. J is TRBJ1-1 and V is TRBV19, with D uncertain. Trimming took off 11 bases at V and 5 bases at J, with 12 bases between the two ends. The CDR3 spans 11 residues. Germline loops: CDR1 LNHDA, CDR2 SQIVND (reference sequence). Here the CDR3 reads CASKTGTEAFF. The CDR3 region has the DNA TGTGCCTCAAAAACGGGGACTGAAGCTTTCTTT.

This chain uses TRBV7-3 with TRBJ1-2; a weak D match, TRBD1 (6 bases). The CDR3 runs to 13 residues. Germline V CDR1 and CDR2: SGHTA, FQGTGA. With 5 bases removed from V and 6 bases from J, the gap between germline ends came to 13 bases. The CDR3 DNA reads TGTGCCAGCAGCCCCGGGGGGGCCCATGGCTACACCTTC. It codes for CASSPGGAHGYTF.

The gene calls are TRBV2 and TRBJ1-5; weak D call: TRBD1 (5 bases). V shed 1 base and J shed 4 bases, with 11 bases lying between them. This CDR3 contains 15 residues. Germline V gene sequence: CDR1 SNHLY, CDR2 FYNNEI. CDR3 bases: TGTGCCAGCAGTGAAGGGTCGGGGGGAAATCAGCCCCAGCATTTT. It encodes CASSEGSGGNQPQHF.

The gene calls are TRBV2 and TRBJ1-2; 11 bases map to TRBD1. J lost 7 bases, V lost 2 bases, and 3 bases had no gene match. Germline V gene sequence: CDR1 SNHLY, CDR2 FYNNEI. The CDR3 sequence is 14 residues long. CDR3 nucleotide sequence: TGTGCCAGCAGTGAATGGGACAGGGGGTTTGGCTACACCTTC. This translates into CASSEWDRGFGYTF.

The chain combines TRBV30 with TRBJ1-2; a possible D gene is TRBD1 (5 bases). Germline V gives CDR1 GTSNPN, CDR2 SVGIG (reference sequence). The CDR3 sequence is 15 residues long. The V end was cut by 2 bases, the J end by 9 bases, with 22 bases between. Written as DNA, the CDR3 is TGTGCCTGGAGTCGGGGGACGGCAGGAAACGGGAGCTACACCTTC. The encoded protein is CAWSRGTAGNGSYTF.

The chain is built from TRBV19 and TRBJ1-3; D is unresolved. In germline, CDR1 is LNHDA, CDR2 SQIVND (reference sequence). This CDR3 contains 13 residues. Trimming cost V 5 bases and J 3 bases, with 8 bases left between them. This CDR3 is CASSPLGGNTIYF. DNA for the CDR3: TGTGCCAGTAGTCCTCTAGGTGGAAACACCATATATTTT.

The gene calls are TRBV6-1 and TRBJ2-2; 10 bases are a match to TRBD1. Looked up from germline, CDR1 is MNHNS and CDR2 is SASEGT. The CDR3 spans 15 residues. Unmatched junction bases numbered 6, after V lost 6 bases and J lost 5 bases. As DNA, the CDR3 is TGTGCCAGCAGACCGGGACAGGGGTTTACCGGGGAGCTGTTTTTT. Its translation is CASRPGQGFTGELFF.

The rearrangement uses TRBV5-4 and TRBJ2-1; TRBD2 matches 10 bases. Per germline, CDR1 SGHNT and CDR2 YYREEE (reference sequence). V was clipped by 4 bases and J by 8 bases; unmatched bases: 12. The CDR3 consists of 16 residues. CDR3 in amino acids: CASSQGLAASGYEQFF. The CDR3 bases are TGTGCCAGCAGCCAAGGACTAGCGGCCTCGGGATATGAGCAGTTCTTC.

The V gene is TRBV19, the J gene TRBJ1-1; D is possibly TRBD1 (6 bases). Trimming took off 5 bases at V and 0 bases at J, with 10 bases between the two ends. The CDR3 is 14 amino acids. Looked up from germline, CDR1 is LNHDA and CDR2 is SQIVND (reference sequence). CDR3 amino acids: CASSFGTLNTEAFF. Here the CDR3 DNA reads TGTGCCAGTAGTTTCGGGACATTGAACACTGAAGCTTTCTTT.

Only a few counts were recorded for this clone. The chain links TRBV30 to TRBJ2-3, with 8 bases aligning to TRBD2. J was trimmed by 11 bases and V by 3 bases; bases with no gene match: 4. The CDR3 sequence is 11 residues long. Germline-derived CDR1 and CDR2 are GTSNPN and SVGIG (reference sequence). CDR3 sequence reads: CAWRIGGEQYF. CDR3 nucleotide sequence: TGTGCCTGGAGGATCGGGGGGGAGCAGTATTTT.

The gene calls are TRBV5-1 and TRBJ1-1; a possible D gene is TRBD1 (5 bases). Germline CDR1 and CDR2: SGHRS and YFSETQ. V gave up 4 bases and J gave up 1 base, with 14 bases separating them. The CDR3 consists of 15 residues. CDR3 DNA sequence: TGCGCCAGCAGCCCATACCCGGGGGGGAACACTGAAGCTTTCTTT. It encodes CASSPYPGGNTEAFF.

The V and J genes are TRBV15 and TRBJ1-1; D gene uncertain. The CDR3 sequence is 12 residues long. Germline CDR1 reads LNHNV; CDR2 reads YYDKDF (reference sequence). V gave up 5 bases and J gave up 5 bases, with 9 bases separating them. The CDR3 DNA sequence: TGTGCCACCAGCGTTTTGAGTACTGAAGCTTTCTTT. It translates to CATSVLSTEAFF.

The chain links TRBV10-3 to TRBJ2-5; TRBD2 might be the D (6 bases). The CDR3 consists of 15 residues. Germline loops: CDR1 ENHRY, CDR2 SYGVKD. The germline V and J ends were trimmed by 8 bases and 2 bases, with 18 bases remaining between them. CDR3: CAIGPVEGWQETQYF. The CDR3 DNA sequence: TGTGCCATCGGCCCTGTGGAGGGGTGGCAAGAGACCCAGTACTTC.